The next 17 T cell receptor beta chains were all read from a single sample in a study of Ad26.COV2.S vaccination and SARS-CoV-2 variants. Treatment reported: about 20 received Ad26.COV2.S at low or high dose, single or two shots; five or six received placebo; per-sample allocation not given. At day 63 after the first vaccine or placebo injection, samples were drawn. The assay was immunoSEQ multiplex PCR, and TCRdb's table has in-frame clones only and misses some. Of some 300,000 clones in the sample, about 86% were seen once. The sample here was peripheral blood, taken in a trial of Ad26.COV2.S vaccine versus placebo. The receptors were sampled from a person between 18 and 60 years old who received the Ad26.COV2.S COVID-19 vaccine or a placebo.

This clone was picked up a small number of times. V is TRBV11-2 and J is TRBJ1-2; 9 nucleotides line up with TRBD1. Per the germline V gene, CDR1 is SGHAT and CDR2 is FQNNGV. This CDR3 is built from 16 residues. Trimming took 0 bases from V and 2 from J; bases not matched to a gene: 4. The CDR3 sequence is CASSLDRGTGNYGYTF. CDR3 sequence (DNA): TGTGCCAGCAGCTTAGATCGAGGGACAGGGAACTATGGCTACACCTTC.

The rearrangement joins TRBV10-3 to TRBJ1-5, with D unresolved. Germline V gene sequence: CDR1 ENHRY, CDR2 SYGVKD. V was clipped by 11 bases and J by 2 bases, with 13 bases between them. The CDR3 totals 13 residues. This chain's CDR3 is CASQQDGNQPQHF. CDR3 coding DNA: TGTGCCTCCCAGCAGGATGGCAATCAGCCCCAGCATTTT.

This sequence joins TRBV29-1 and TRBJ2-1; 7 bases map to TRBD2. Germline V lookup: CDR1 SQVTM, CDR2 ANQGSEA. The CDR3 extends over 16 amino acids. The V and J ends lost 2 bases and 8 bases, in that order; junction bases with no gene match: 15. The CDR3, as DNA: TGCAGCGTTGAATCGGTAAGCGGGAAGTCGTTCGATGAGCAGTTCTTC. Protein sequence: CSVESVSGKSFDEQFF.

As for this clone: One junction end does not reproduce the germline sequence, and a read error may be involved. This chain connects TRBV3-1 (or the pseudogene TRBV3-2) to TRBJ1-1, with D possibly being TRBD1 (5 bases). CDR1 is LGHDT and CDR2 is YNNKEL in the germline V gene (reference sequence). This CDR3 contains 14 residues. The CDR3 region is CASSQEGVFARFRF. DNA of the CDR3: TGTGCCAGCAGCCAAGAGGGGGTTTTCGCTAGGTTTCGCTTT.

V is TRBV9 and J is TRBJ2-5; D possibly corresponds to TRBD1 (5 bases). V lost 0 bases to trimming and J lost 7 bases, with 7 bases between them. The CDR3 runs to 12 residues. CDR1 is SGDLS and CDR2 is YYNGEE in the germline V gene. CDR3: CASSVATGTQYF. DNA for the CDR3: TGTGCCAGCAGCGTAGCTACAGGGACCCAGTACTTC.

The rearrangement links TRBV10-3 to TRBJ2-3; perhaps TRBD2 as D (6 bases). CDR1 is ENHRY, CDR2 SYGVKD, per germline. Trimming cost V 6 bases and J 3 bases, with 16 bases left between them. CDR3 length: 15 amino acids. The CDR3 region is CAIRMRGVSTDTQYF. CDR3 bases: TGTGCCATCAGAATGCGGGGAGTGTCGACAGATACGCAGTATTTT.

The chain combines TRBV11-2 with TRBJ2-2; 10 bases map to TRBD1. Germline CDR1 reads SGHAT; CDR2 reads FQNNGV. V shed 2 bases, J shed 5 bases, and the junction held 5 bases outside the gene matches. CDR3 size: 16 residues. Here the CDR3 reads CASSLRWTGGTGELFF. The CDR3 DNA reads TGTGCCAGCAGCTTACGTTGGACAGGGGGAACCGGGGAGCTGTTTTTT.

As for this clone: Other DNA sequences in the same sample also yield this CDR3. This chain connects TRBV5-4 to TRBJ2-7, with 8 bases lining up with TRBD1. The J segment lost 3 bases and the V segment lost 0 bases, leaving 2 bases of the junction unmatched. In germline, CDR1 is SGHNT, CDR2 YYREEE (reference sequence). The CDR3 runs to 14 residues. The CDR3 sequence is CASSLATGVYEQYF. The CDR3 bases are TGTGCCAGCAGCTTGGCGACAGGGGTCTACGAGCAGTACTTC.

In this sample, this clone turned up a few times. The rearrangement joins TRBV21-1 to TRBJ1-1. TRBV21-1 corresponds to a pseudogene. The CDR3 has 15 amino acids. The CDR3 loop reads CASTPRGGMNTEAFF. DNA for the CDR3: TGTGCCAGCACCCCTCGAGGGGGGATGAACACTGAAGCTTTCTTT.

The chain uses TRBV21-1 and TRBJ2-1. TRBV21-1 is an annotated pseudogene. The CDR3 runs to 14 residues. The CDR3 nucleotides read TGTGCCAGCAGCAAACGGCACACGGGCCATGAGCAGTTCTTC. It specifies CASSKRHTGHEQFF.

This clone was detected only a few times. A much larger clone lies a single base off, so this may be a read error. The V and J genes are TRBV5-1 and TRBJ2-2; D gene uncertain. V dropped 0 bases and J dropped 1 base, with 4 bases sitting between them. The CDR3 runs 14 residues. Germline assignment: CDR1 SGHRS and CDR2 YFSETQ. This CDR3 is CASSLAVNTGELFF. As DNA, the CDR3 is TGCGCCAGCAGCTTGGCGGTGAACACCGGGGAGCTGTTTTTT.

This clone was observed a few times. This chain connects TRBV7-8 to TRBJ2-7; 7 bases match TRBD2. The CDR3 is 14 residues long. Germline loops: CDR1 SGHVS, CDR2 FQNEAQ. V was clipped by 4 bases and J by 4 bases; unmatched bases: 7. The DNA of the CDR3 is TGTGCCAGCAGCTACCTAGAGGGAGGGTACGAGCAGTACTTC. Its protein is CASSYLEGGYEQYF.

The chain couples TRBV10-1 to TRBJ1-3; weak D call: TRBD1 (6 bases). Trimming removed 4 bases at V and 4 bases at J, with 8 bases between. CDR3 length: 13 amino acids. Germline V gene sequence: CDR1 WNHNN, CDR2 SYGVQD (reference sequence). Written as DNA, the CDR3 is TGCGCCAGCAGTGTCGGACAGGGAAACACCATATATTTT. Amino acids: CASSVGQGNTIYF.

The gene calls are TRBV5-1 and TRBJ2-2, with D uncertain. This CDR3 is 16 amino acids long. Per the germline V gene, CDR1 is SGHRS and CDR2 is YFSETQ. V shed 0 bases and J shed 6 bases, with 15 bases lying between them. The DNA of the CDR3 is TGCGCCAGCAGCTTGGTCCCGGGTAACACTCCCGGGGAGCTGTTTTTT. It is translated as CASSLVPGNTPGELFF.

This clone was counted a few times. This chain connects TRBV5-1 to TRBJ1-1, with a possible D match to TRBD1 (5 bases). The CDR3 runs to 15 residues. V was shortened by 1 base and J by 5 bases, with 15 bases between the two germline ends. CDR1 and CDR2 (germline): SGHRS, YFSETQ. CDR3 region: CASSLNGVRGTEAFF. DNA for the CDR3: TGCGCCAGCAGCTTGAATGGGGTCCGGGGGACTGAAGCTTTCTTT. The full variable domain, with the rest looked up from reference TRBV5-1 and TRBJ1-1, is KAGVTQTPRYLIKTRGQQVTLSCSPISGHRSVSWYQQTPGQGLQFLFEYFSETQRNKGNFPGRFSGRQFSNSRSEMNVSTLELGDSALYLCASSLNGVRGTEAFFGQGTRLTVV.

CDR3 region: CASSGDRGEKLFF. Here the CDR3 DNA reads TGTGCCAGCAGTGGTGACAGGGGTGAAAAACTGTTTTTT. The genes are TRBV6-4 and TRBJ1-4, with 8 nucleotides matching TRBD1. Germline lookup yields CDR1 MRHNA and CDR2 SNTAGT. The CDR3 runs 13 residues. The J segment lost 7 bases and the V segment lost 4 bases, leaving 2 bases of the junction unmatched.

The chain recombines TRBV11-2 with TRBJ2-5; D might be TRBD2 (7 bases). V lost 5 bases to trimming and J lost 5 bases, with 21 bases between them. In germline, CDR1 is SGHAT, CDR2 FQNNGV. CDR3 length: 16 amino acids. CDR3 in DNA: TGTGCCAGCAGCCGCCTCGAGGGGGGGCCGGGGGAGACCCAGTACTTC. Amino acid sequence: CASSRLEGGPGETQYF.